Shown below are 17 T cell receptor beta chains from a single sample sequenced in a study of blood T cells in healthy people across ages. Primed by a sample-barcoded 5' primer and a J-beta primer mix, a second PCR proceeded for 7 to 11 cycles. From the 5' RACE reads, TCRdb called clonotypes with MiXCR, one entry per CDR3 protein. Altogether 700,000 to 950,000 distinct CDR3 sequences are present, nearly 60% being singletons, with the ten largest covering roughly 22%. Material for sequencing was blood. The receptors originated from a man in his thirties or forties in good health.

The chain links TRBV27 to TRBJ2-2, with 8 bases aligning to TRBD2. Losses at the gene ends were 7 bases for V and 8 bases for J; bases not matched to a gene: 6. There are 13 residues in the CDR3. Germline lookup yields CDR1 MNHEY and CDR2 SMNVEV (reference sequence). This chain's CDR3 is CASTGGPTGELFF. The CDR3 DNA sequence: TGTGCCAGCACGGGGGGGCCGACAGGGGAGCTGTTTTTT.

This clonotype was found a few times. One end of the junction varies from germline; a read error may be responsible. The DNA for the CDR3 is TGTGCCGGCAGCTTAAGAGGCGGGGGAGGCAAAAACATTCAGTACTTC. Its translation: CAGSLRGGGGKNIQYF. The gene calls are TRBV7-9 and TRBJ2-4; TRBD2 matches 7 bases. Germline V lookup: CDR1 SEHNR, CDR2 FQNEAQ (reference sequence). There are 16 residues in the CDR3.

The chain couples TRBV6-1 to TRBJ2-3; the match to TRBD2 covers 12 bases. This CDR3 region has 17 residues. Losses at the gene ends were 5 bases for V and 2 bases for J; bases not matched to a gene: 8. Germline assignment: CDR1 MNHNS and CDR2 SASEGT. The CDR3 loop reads CASSPLGLAGTTDTQYF. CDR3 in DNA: TGTGCCAGCAGTCCCCTCGGACTAGCGGGGACCACAGATACGCAGTATTTT.

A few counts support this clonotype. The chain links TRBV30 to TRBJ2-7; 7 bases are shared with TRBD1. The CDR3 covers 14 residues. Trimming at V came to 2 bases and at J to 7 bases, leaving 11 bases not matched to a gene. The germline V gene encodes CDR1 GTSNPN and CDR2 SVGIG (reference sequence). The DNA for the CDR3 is TGTGCCTGGAGTCTCGGGACAGTGGATTATGAGCAGTACTTC. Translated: CAWSLGTVDYEQYF.

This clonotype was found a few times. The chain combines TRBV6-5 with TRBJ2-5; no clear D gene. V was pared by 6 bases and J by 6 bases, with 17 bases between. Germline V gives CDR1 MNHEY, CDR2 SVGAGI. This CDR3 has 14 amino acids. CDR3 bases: TGTGCCAGCAGCCCTACAACCACCCGAAAGACCCAGTACTTC. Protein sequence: CASSPTTTRKTQYF.

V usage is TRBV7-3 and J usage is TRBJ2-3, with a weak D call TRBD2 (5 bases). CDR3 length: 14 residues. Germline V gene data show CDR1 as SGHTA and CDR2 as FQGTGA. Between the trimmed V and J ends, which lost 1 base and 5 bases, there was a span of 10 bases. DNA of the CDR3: TGTGCCAGCAGCTTAATGGGTAGCGAAGATACGCAGTATTTT. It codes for CASSLMGSEDTQYF.

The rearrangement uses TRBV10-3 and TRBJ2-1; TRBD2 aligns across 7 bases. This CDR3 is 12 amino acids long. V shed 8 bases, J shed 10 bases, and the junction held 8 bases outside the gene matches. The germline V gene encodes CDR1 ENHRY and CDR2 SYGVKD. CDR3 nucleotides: TGTGCCATCCAGCAGCGGGGCCGAGAGCAGTTCTTC. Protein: CAIQQRGREQFF.

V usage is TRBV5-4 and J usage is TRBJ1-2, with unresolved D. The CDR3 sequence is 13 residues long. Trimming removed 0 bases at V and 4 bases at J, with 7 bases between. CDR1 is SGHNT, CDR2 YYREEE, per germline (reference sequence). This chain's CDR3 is CASSLGTRYGYTF. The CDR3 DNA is TGTGCCAGCAGCTTGGGGACCCGCTATGGCTACACCTTC.

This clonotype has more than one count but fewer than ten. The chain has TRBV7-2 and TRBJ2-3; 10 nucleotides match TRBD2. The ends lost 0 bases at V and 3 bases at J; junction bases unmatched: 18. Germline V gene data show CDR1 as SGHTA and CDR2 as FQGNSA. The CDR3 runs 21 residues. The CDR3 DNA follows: TGTGCCAGCAGCTTAGCGCTTTTAGCGGGAGGATCAGGGGTCCGGACAGATACGCAGTATTTT. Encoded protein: CASSLALLAGGSGVRTDTQYF.

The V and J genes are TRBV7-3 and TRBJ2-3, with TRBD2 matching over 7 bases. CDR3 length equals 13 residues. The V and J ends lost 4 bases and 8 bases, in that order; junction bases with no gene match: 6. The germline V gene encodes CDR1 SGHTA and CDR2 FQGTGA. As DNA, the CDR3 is TGTGCCAGCAGCTCCTGGGGGGAGGGTACGCAGTATTTT. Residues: CASSSWGEGTQYF.

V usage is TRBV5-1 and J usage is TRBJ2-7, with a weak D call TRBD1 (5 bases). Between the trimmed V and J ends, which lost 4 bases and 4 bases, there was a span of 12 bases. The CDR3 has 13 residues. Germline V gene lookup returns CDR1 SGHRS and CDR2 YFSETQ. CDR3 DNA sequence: TGCGCCAGCAGCGTGCAGGGTGGGTACGAGCAGTACTTC. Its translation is CASSVQGGYEQYF. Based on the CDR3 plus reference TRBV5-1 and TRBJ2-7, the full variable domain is KAGVTQTPRYLIKTRGQQVTLSCSPISGHRSVSWYQQTPGQGLQFLFEYFSETQRNKGNFPGRFSGRQFSNSRSEMNVSTLELGDSALYLCASSVQGGYEQYFGPGTRLTVT.

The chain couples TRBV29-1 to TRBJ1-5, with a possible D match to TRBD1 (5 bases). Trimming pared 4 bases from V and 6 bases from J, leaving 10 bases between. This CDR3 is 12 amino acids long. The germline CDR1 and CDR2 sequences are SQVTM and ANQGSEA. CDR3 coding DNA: TGCAGCGTTGGGGGAGGGACTCAGCCCCAGCATTTT. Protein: CSVGGGTQPQHF.

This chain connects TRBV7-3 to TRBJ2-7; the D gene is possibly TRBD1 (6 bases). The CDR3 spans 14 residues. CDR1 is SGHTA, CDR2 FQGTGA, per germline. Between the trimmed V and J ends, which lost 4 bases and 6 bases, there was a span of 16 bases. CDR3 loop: CASSSQGEGSEQYF. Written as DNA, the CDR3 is TGTGCCAGCAGCTCACAGGGTGAGGGCTCCGAGCAGTACTTC.

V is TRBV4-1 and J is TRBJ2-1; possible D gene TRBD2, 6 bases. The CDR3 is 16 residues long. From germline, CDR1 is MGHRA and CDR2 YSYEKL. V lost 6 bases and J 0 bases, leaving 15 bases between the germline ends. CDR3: CASSSQAGSSYNEQFF. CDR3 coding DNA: TGCGCCAGCAGTAGCCAGGCGGGGAGCTCCTACAATGAGCAGTTCTTC.

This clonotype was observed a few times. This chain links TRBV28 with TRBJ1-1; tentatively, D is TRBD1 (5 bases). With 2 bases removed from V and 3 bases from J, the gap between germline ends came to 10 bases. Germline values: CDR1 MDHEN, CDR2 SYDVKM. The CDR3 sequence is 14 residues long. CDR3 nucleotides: TGTGCCAGCAGTTTAGGTCCGGGGCACACTGAAGCTTTCTTT. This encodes CASSLGPGHTEAFF.

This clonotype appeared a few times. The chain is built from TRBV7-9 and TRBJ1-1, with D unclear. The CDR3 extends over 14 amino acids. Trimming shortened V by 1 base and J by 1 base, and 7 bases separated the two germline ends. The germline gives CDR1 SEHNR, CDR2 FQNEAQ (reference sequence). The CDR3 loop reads CASSLDYENTEAFF. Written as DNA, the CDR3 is TGTGCCAGCAGCTTAGATTACGAGAACACTGAAGCTTTCTTT.

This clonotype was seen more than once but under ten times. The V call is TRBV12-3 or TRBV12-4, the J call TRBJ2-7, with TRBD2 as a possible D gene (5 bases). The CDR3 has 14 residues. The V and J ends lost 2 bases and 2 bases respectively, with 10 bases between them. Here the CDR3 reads CASSLSGFTYEQYF. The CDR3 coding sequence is TGTGCCAGCAGTTTAAGCGGATTCACCTACGAGCAGTACTTC.